This TCR beta chain comes out of a study of T cell responses to AZD1222 COVID-19 vaccine. Findings and caveats of the study: Only five or six AZD1222 recipients tested seropositive at baseline.

The protocol was immunoSEQ multiplex PCR, while the TCRdb copy is restricted to in-frame clones and leaves out a portion. The sample consists of tens of thousands of clones, about four fifths of them appearing once. The CDR3 is made up of 17 amino acids. V was pared by 5 bases and J by 7 bases, with 27 bases between. Germline values: CDR1 SGHVS, CDR2 FQNEAQ. Concerning this clone: Its antigen remains unknown.

This specimen consisted of peripheral blood, obtained 28 days after the second AZD1222 dose. The chain uses TRBV7-8 and TRBJ2-7; D could derive from TRBD1 or TRBD2 (7 bases each). The clonotype originates from an adult who received the AZD1222 COVID-19 vaccine. CDR3 residues: CASSPVLSRGPGGEQYF. The DNA of the CDR3 is TGTGCCAGCAGCCCAGTATTGTCGCGGGGGCCAGGGGGGGAGCAGTACTTC.